These 2 T cell receptor beta chains were all obtained from the same sample, sequenced in a study of T cell repertoires in cytomegalovirus infection. A single record per CDR3 protein comes from TCRdb applying MiXCR to the reads. The sample holds about a million distinct CDR3 sequences; roughly 30% are singletons and the top ten take around 15%. These receptors are not linked to any known antigen. The material sequenced was cultured CD8+ T cells from PBMCs, taken from culture after CMV antigen stimulation. These receptor sequences come from a human donor in good health (CMV status not recorded). Some clones in this sample may be carry-over from other donors' samples.

The chain links TRBV12-3 or TRBV12-4 to TRBJ2-7; possible D gene TRBD2, 6 bases. V lost 3 bases and J 3 bases, leaving 12 bases between the germline ends. The CDR3 runs 14 residues. CDR3 nucleotides: TGTGCCAGCAGTTTGCGACTAGTATACTACGAGCAGTACTTC. This gives the protein CASSLRLVYYEQYF.

The rearrangement joins TRBV12-3 or TRBV12-4 to TRBJ2-3; 11 nucleotides line up with TRBD1. The CDR3 is 17 amino acids. V shed 1 base and J 3 bases; nucleotides not matched to a gene: 6. The CDR3 region is CASSLEWTGGETDTQYF. Written as DNA, the CDR3 is TGTGCCAGCAGTTTAGAATGGACAGGGGGCGAGACAGATACGCAGTATTTT.